Given below is one T cell receptor beta chain in context. The data stem from a study of blood T cell repertoires in COVID-19. Study-level information: COVID-19 samples collected from the United States, Italy and Spain covered acute and convalescent phases.

Assay used: immunoSEQ multiplex PCR; TCRdb lists only in-frame clones, some missing. Of under 95,000 clones listed, around three quarters are singletons. This TCR derives from a man aged 45 to 65 with active or convalescent COVID-19. The sequenced sample consisted of peripheral blood.

As DNA, the CDR3 is TGTGCCAGCAGCCTCTCAGCGGGCGAAGAGACCCAGTACTTC. Encoded protein: CASSLSAGEETQYF. This chain connects TRBV7-2 to TRBJ2-5; D might be TRBD2 (6 bases). The CDR3 consists of 14 residues. Per the germline V gene, CDR1 is SGHTA and CDR2 is FQGNSA. Deletions cut 5 bases from V and 3 bases from J, with 13 bases between. The complete variable domain, with remaining parts taken from reference TRBV7-2 and TRBJ2-5, reads GAGVSQSPSNKVTEKGKDVELRCDPISGHTALYWYRQSLGQGLEFLIYFQGNSAPDKSGLPSDRFSAERTGGSVSTLTIQRTQQEDSAVYLCASSLSAGEETQYFGPGTRLLVL.